This is a list of T cell receptor beta chains from one sample in a study of patients and donors after allogeneic stem cell transplantation. From the RT-PCR reads, TCRdb called clonotypes with MiXCR, one entry per CDR3 protein. The data contain hundreds of thousands of distinct CDR3 sequences, 16% of them singletons. Sequencing was performed on blood, either unsorted or a sorted T cell fraction (not recorded which). The receptors shown here come from a human donor who was either an allogeneic HSCT recipient or a stem cell or donor lymphocyte infusion donor (not recorded which). It is not recorded whose cells these are; they may come from a transplant donor. Each CDR3 is given with its conserved first and last residue. The D gene is left open where the match is weak. Clone size is stated in some rows and not others, as once, few, many or a class when expanded.

V gene,J gene,CDR3 length,D gene,clone size,CDR3 DNA,CDR3 protein
TRBV5-1,TRBJ2-1,14,.,few,TGCGCCAGCAGCTTGGGACAGGGAGGGTATGAGCAGTTCTTC,CASSLGQGGYEQFF
TRBV29-1,TRBJ2-7,13,TRBD1,.,TGCAGCGCCCGACAGGGAATAAGATACGAGCAGTACTTC,CSARQGIRYEQYF
TRBV2,TRBJ2-2,16,TRBD1,.,TGTGCCAGCGGAATCACAGGGGGAAGTAACACCGGGGAGCTGTTTTTT,CASGITGGSNTGELFF
TRBV20-1,TRBJ2-5,14,.,many,TGCAGTGCAAAACCTCGACTACCCGCAGAGACCCAGTACTTC,CSAKPRLPAETQYF
TRBV20-1,TRBJ2-3,10,.,many,TGCAGTGCTGCCACAGATACGCAGTATTTT,CSAATDTQYF
TRBV27,TRBJ2-2,15,.,.,TGTGCCAGCAGTTTCCTCGAGAAGGGCGCCGGGGAGCTGTTTTTT,CASSFLEKGAGELFF
TRBV11-2,TRBJ2-3,17,TRBD2,many,TGTGCCAGCAGCTATGGACCGGCCGGGGGGGCCGGAGATACGCAGTATTTT,CASSYGPAGGAGDTQYF
TRBV5-1,TRBJ1-6,14,TRBD1,.,TGCGCCAGCAGCGGGGACAGGGGCAGATCACCCCTCCACTTT,CASSGDRGRSPLHF
TRBV29-1,TRBJ1-1,12,.,few,TGCAGCGCCGAGGGCGGTAACACTGAAGCTTTCTTT,CSAEGGNTEAFF
TRBV27,TRBJ2-7,16,TRBD2,.,TGTGCCAGCAGGTATTTAATGGCTAGCGGGGGCTACGAGCAGTACTTC,CASRYLMASGGYEQYF
TRBV29-1,TRBJ2-7,14,TRBD2,few,TGCAGCGTTGTCCCGGGACTAAATTCCTACGAGCAGTACTTC,CSVVPGLNSYEQYF
TRBV28,TRBJ2-2,12,.,.,TGTGCCAGCAGTTTAGGACAAAGGGAGCTGTTTTTT,CASSLGQRELFF
TRBV5-1,TRBJ2-2,16,.,few,TGCGCCAGCAGATCCGCCGGGAGAAAGAGCACCGGGGAGCTGTTTTTT,CASRSAGRKSTGELFF
TRBV5-1,TRBJ1-3,16,.,.,TGCGCCAGCAGCTTGGAATCAGGGCGCTCTGGAAACACCATATATTTT,CASSLESGRSGNTIYF
TRBV2,TRBJ2-1,15,TRBD2,few,TGTGCCAGCAGGGCCTCGCGGGAGCTTTACAATGAGCAGTTCTTC,CASRASRELYNEQFF
TRBV6-1,TRBJ1-5,16,TRBD1,.,TGTGCCAGCAGTGGGGACCAGGGGGCGAGCAATCAGCCCCAGCATTTT,CASSGDQGASNQPQHF
TRBV2,TRBJ2-7,13,.,few,TGTGCCAGCAGTGTGGAGGGGGCCTACGAGCAGTACTTC,CASSVEGAYEQYF
TRBV20-1,TRBJ2-7,14,.,.,TGCAGTGCTGTCTCGGGGCTAGAGGCCTACGAGCAGTACTTC,CSAVSGLEAYEQYF
TRBV7-9,TRBJ1-3,13,TRBD1,.,TGTGCCAGCGCCCGGGACAGCCGAAACACCATATATTTT,CASARDSRNTIYF
TRBV5-1,TRBJ2-1,14,.,few,TGCGCCAGCAGCTTGGTTGCTAGCAGCAATGAGCAGTTCTTC,CASSLVASSNEQFF
TRBV15,TRBJ1-4,16,.,few,TGTGCCACCAGCAGAGATTCACCGGTTCTCGGTGAAAAACTGTTTTTT,CATSRDSPVLGEKLFF
TRBV5-1,TRBJ1-2,14,TRBD1,.,TGCGCCAGCAGCTCGACAGGGAAAGTTTATGGCTACACCTTC,CASSSTGKVYGYTF
TRBV7-2,TRBJ1-5,14,TRBD1,.,TGTGCCAGCAGCCTAGGACAGGGGGCTCAGCCCCAGCATTTT,CASSLGQGAQPQHF
TRBV7-8,TRBJ2-7,15,.,.,TGTGCCAGCAGCGTTACCCTAGCATTTACTTCCGAGCAGTACTTC,CASSVTLAFTSEQYF
TRBV27,TRBJ2-1,18,TRBD2,.,TGTGCCAGCAGCTCTTTAAATTCAGCGGGAGGATCCTACAATGAGCAGTTCTTC,CASSSLNSAGGSYNEQFF
TRBV28,TRBJ2-7,17,.,.,TGTGCCAGCAGTCGGGCGGGGACGGGACTGCCCCCCTACGAGCAGTACTTC,CASSRAGTGLPPYEQYF
TRBV9,TRBJ2-7,14,.,.,TGTGCCAGCAGCGTAGCTTGGGGGATCTACGAGCAGTACTTC,CASSVAWGIYEQYF
TRBV20-1,TRBJ2-5,13,.,.,TGCAGTGCTAGAGATCGGGCGACGGGGACCCAGTACTTC,CSARDRATGTQYF
TRBV6-2/TRBV6-3,TRBJ2-1,14,.,.,TGTGCCAGCGCCCCGCCTGGACGGTACAATGAGCAGTTCTTC,CASAPPGRYNEQFF
TRBV3-1,TRBJ2-7,13,.,.,TGTGCCAGCAGCTGGGACGAAACCTACGAGCAGTACTTC,CASSWDETYEQYF
TRBV6-5,TRBJ2-1,17,.,few,TGTGCCAGCAGTTACTCGATTTTGGGAGGATCCTACAATGAGCAGTTCTTC,CASSYSILGGSYNEQFF
TRBV7-9,TRBJ1-6,14,.,.,TGTGCCAGCAGGTTCCAGGGGCGTAATTCACCCCTCCACTTT,CASRFQGRNSPLHF
TRBV7-6,TRBJ1-3,14,.,few,TGTGCCAGCAGCGTAAGGACAGCCGGAGACACCATATATTTT,CASSVRTAGDTIYF
TRBV5-5,TRBJ2-4,13,.,many,TGTGCCAGCAGCTCGGACCCCCGCAACATTCAGTACTTC,CASSSDPRNIQYF
TRBV7-8,TRBJ2-7,18,TRBD1,few,TGTGCCAGCAGCTTCAAATCCTACAGCGGCGGGACAGGATACGAGCAGTACTTC,CASSFKSYSGGTGYEQYF
TRBV18,TRBJ2-7,15,.,once,TGTGCCAGCTCACCATCGCCGGGACACCCCGAGGGGGGAAACTTC,CASSPSPGHPEGGNF